A single sample gave rise to the 31 T cell receptor beta chains below, sequenced in a study of T cell responses to AZD1222 COVID-19 vaccine. Some clones are missing from TCRdb's copy, which holds only in-frame ones; the method was immunoSEQ multiplex PCR. The sample consists of about 140,000 clones, about nine tenths of them appearing once. The specimen comprised peripheral blood, sampled on day 0 of AZD1222 vaccination. The receptors were gathered from an adult in good health.

This clone was observed once. The chain is built from TRBV11-2 and TRBJ2-7; D call uncertain. The CDR3 has 15 residues. The V gene's germline CDR1 is SGHAT and CDR2 FQNNGV. V was shortened by 2 bases and J by 3 bases, with 14 bases between the two germline ends. This CDR3 is CASSLWPSPNYEQYF. CDR3 DNA: TGTGCCAGCAGCTTATGGCCTAGTCCTAACTACGAGCAGTACTTC.

V gene TRBV11-2 combines with J gene TRBJ2-1; D is undetermined. The germline V gene has CDR1 SGHAT and CDR2 FQNNGV. CDR3 size: 13 residues. V was shortened by 5 bases and J by 2 bases, with 7 bases between the two germline ends. For the CDR3, the DNA is TGTGCCAGCAGCAAACCCACCTACAATGAGCAGTTCTTC. It codes for CASSKPTYNEQFF.

The chain couples TRBV7-9 to TRBJ1-2; D is perhaps TRBD1 (6 bases). CDR3 size: 16 residues. The germline V gene has CDR1 SEHNR and CDR2 FQNEAQ (reference sequence). V dropped 3 bases and J dropped 2 bases, with 16 bases sitting between them. This CDR3 is CASSFTGQTPNYGYTF. CDR3 in DNA: TGTGCCAGCAGCTTTACTGGACAGACCCCCAACTATGGCTACACCTTC.

This chain connects TRBV3-1 (or the pseudogene TRBV3-2) to TRBJ2-5, with D possibly being TRBD1 (5 bases). This CDR3 is 13 amino acids long. The germline V and J ends were trimmed by 4 bases and 5 bases, with 11 bases remaining between them. Germline V gene data show CDR1 as LGHDT and CDR2 as YNNKEL (reference sequence). Here the CDR3 reads CASSPPGSETQYF. The DNA of the CDR3 is TGTGCCAGCAGCCCCCCAGGGTCGGAGACCCAGTACTTC.

The genes are TRBV6-8 and TRBJ2-6; D remains ambiguous. V was clipped by 3 bases and J by 3 bases, with 12 bases between them. Germline values: CDR1 MNHGY, CDR2 SAAAGT. The CDR3 sequence is 16 residues long. CDR3 in amino acids: CASSYPPLGGANVLTF. The CDR3 DNA follows: TGTGCCAGCAGTTATCCCCCGCTCGGTGGGGCCAACGTCCTGACTTTC.

The rearrangement joins TRBV18 to TRBJ2-7; 15 bases are a match to TRBD2. The V segment lost 5 bases and the J segment 1 base; nucleotides outside the gene matches: 9. The V gene's germline CDR1 is KGHSH and CDR2 LQKENI. This CDR3 has 18 amino acids. CDR3 residues: CASSRAGLAGGPSYEQYF. CDR3 DNA sequence: TGTGCCAGCTCAAGGGCGGGACTAGCGGGAGGTCCTTCCTACGAGCAGTACTTC.

This chain connects TRBV30 to TRBJ1-2; D is ambiguous. V was clipped by 0 bases and J by 7 bases, with 6 bases between them. The CDR3 covers 11 residues. Germline V gives CDR1 GTSNPN, CDR2 SVGIG (reference sequence). The CDR3 region is CAWSVSSGYTF. CDR3 bases: TGTGCCTGGAGTGTTTCCAGTGGCTACACCTTC.

The V and J genes are TRBV6-1 and TRBJ2-1, with 8 nucleotides matching TRBD2. Unmatched junction bases numbered 5, after V lost 2 bases and J lost 2 bases. Looked up from germline, CDR1 is MNHNS and CDR2 is SASEGT. This CDR3 spans 16 amino acids. CDR3 in amino acids: CASSERGGGTYNEQFF. The CDR3 nucleotides read TGTGCCAGCAGTGAAAGGGGCGGGGGGACCTACAATGAGCAGTTCTTC.

This sequence joins TRBV30 and TRBJ1-5; D perhaps matches TRBD1 (6 bases). CDR3 length: 16 amino acids. Germline V CDR1 and CDR2: GTSNPN, SVGIG (reference sequence). Trimming took off 0 bases at V and 1 base at J, with 13 bases between the two ends. The DNA for the CDR3 is TGTGCCTGGAGTGTAAGCTGGGGGCGAAGCAATCAGCCCCAGCATTTT. This translates into CAWSVSWGRSNQPQHF.

This clone occurred once. The J gene is TRBJ1-1, the V gene TRBV19, with 8 positions matching TRBD1. Germline V lookup: CDR1 LNHDA, CDR2 SQIVND (reference sequence). This CDR3 is built from 15 residues. With V trimmed by 5 bases and J by 1 base, 6 bases remained unmatched. As DNA, the CDR3 is TGTGCCAGTAGTTTTCAGGGGGCGCCGAACACTGAAGCTTTCTTT. Translation: CASSFQGAPNTEAFF.

The CDR3 bases are TGTGCCAGCAGCCCAGCCGGGACAGGGAACTCAGATACGCAGTATTTT. Translation gives CASSPAGTGNSDTQYF. V usage is TRBV6-2 or TRBV6-3 and J usage is TRBJ2-3; 9 bases line up with TRBD1. Per the germline V gene, CDR1 is MNHEY and CDR2 is SVGEGT. The CDR3 contains 16 residues. V lost 6 bases, J lost 4 bases, and 11 bases stayed unmatched.

The chain joins TRBV27 to TRBJ2-5, with 16 bases lining up with TRBD2. V lost 4 bases and J lost 7; bases outside the gene matches: 9. Germline V lookup: CDR1 MNHEY, CDR2 SMNVEV (reference sequence). This CDR3 spans 17 amino acids. CDR3 coding DNA: TGTGCCAGCAGTTCTCCGGGACTAGCGGGAGGGTGGGCGACCCAGTACTTC. This sequence encodes CASSSPGLAGGWATQYF.

The rearrangement uses TRBV7-9 and TRBJ2-5; 7 bases map to TRBD1. The V segment lost 4 bases and the J segment 3 bases; nucleotides outside the gene matches: 5. Germline V lookup: CDR1 SEHNR, CDR2 FQNEAQ (reference sequence). This CDR3 contains 14 residues. The CDR3 protein is CASSYNRGEETQYF. The CDR3 region has the DNA TGTGCCAGCAGCTATAACAGGGGAGAAGAGACCCAGTACTTC.

The V gene is TRBV18, the J gene TRBJ1-1, with D perhaps matching TRBD1 (5 bases). V was pared by 2 bases and J by 1 base, with 8 bases between. The CDR3 has 14 residues. CDR1 is KGHSH and CDR2 is LQKENI in the germline V gene. As DNA, the CDR3 is TGTGCCAGCTCACCATTCGACAGGAACACTGAAGCTTTCTTT. As protein: CASSPFDRNTEAFF. Using reference TRBV18 and TRBJ1-1 for the parts outside the CDR3, the full variable domain is NAGVMQNPRHLVRRRGQEARLRCSPMKGHSHVYWYRQLPEEGLKFMVYLQKENIIDESGMPKERFSAEFPKEGPSILRIQQVVRGDSAAYFCASSPFDRNTEAFFGQGTRLTVV.

J is TRBJ2-7 and V is TRBV3-1 (or the pseudogene TRBV3-2), with 10 bases matching TRBD2. CDR3 length: 16 amino acids. V lost 1 base to trimming and J lost 4 bases; unmatched junction nucleotides: 7. Germline CDR1 LGHDT, CDR2 YNNKEL (reference sequence). CDR3 region: CASSQGASGSGYEQYF. CDR3 in DNA: TGTGCCAGCAGCCAAGGGGCTAGCGGGAGCGGATACGAGCAGTACTTC.

This chain joins TRBV4-2 and TRBJ1-2; tentatively, D is TRBD1 (6 bases). Germline assignment: CDR1 LGHNA and CDR2 YNFKEQ. This CDR3 contains 15 residues. V lost 0 bases and J 8 bases, leaving 16 bases between the germline ends. CDR3: CASSQEMGAPGGYTF. CDR3 DNA sequence: TGTGCCAGCAGCCAAGAGATGGGGGCGCCTGGCGGCTACACCTTC.

V and J are TRBV10-2 and TRBJ2-3; possibly TRBD2 for D (5 bases). CDR1 and CDR2 (germline): WSHSY, SAAADI. V dropped 3 bases and J dropped 5 bases, with 9 bases sitting between them. CDR3 length: 13 residues. DNA for the CDR3: TGCGCCAGCAGTGATCTGGGAGAAGATACGCAGTATTTT. Its protein product is CASSDLGEDTQYF.

As concerns this clone: The sample carries other DNA sequences with the same CDR3. The CDR3 region has the DNA TGCAGCGTTGCTCAGGGGGCGAGTAACACTGAAGCTTTCTTT. Amino acid sequence: CSVAQGASNTEAFF. The chain combines TRBV29-1 with TRBJ1-1; TRBD1 aligns across 8 bases. V gave up 4 bases and J gave up 2 bases; unmatched junction bases: 6. The germline V gene has CDR1 SQVTM and CDR2 ANQGSEA. The CDR3 covers 14 residues. The full variable domain, rest sourced from reference TRBV29-1 and TRBJ1-1, is SAVISQKPSRDICQRGTSLTIQCQVDSQVTMMFWYRQQPGQSLTLIATANQGSEATYESGFVIDKFPISRPNLTFSTLTVSNMSPEDSSIYLCSVAQGASNTEAFFGQGTRLTVV.

This rearrangement joins TRBV5-1 to TRBJ2-7; tentatively, D is TRBD1 (6 bases). Germline CDR1 is SGHRS and CDR2 is YFSETQ. Trimming cost V 1 base and J 5 bases, with 22 bases left between them. The CDR3 is made up of 17 amino acids. CDR3 protein: CASSLSLQGVGRNEQYF. The CDR3 DNA reads TGCGCCAGCAGCTTGTCATTACAGGGAGTGGGTCGGAACGAGCAGTACTTC.

The J gene is TRBJ1-2, the V gene TRBV11-2; TRBD1 agrees at 9 bases. V shed 5 bases and J 5 bases; nucleotides not matched to a gene: 3. Looked up from germline, CDR1 is SGHAT and CDR2 is FQNNGV. CDR3 length equals 13 residues. The DNA of the CDR3 is TGTGCCAGCAGCACCGACAGGGGGTATGGCTACACCTTC. It encodes CASSTDRGYGYTF.

The gene calls are TRBV2 and TRBJ1-1; TRBD1 is a possible D gene (5 bases). V lost 7 bases, J lost 8 bases, and 14 bases lay in between. The CDR3 contains 12 residues. The V gene's germline CDR1 is SNHLY and CDR2 FYNNEI. In DNA form, the CDR3 reads TGTGCCAGCAATAGAGGGGTGTCCGAAGCTTTCTTT. Its protein is CASNRGVSEAFF.

V usage is TRBV19 and J usage is TRBJ1-5, with a possible D match to TRBD1 (5 bases). Germline values: CDR1 LNHDA, CDR2 SQIVND (reference sequence). The CDR3 is 16 amino acids. Deletions cut 6 bases from V and 1 base from J, with 16 bases between. CDR3: CASSPDFKGSNQPQHF. The CDR3 DNA sequence: TGTGCCAGTAGCCCGGACTTTAAGGGGAGCAATCAGCCCCAGCATTTT.

The chain couples TRBV25-1 to TRBJ2-7; D call uncertain. From germline, CDR1 is MGHDK and CDR2 SYGVNS. This CDR3 has 14 amino acids. Deletions cut 2 bases from V and 2 bases from J, with 10 bases between. CDR3 DNA sequence: TGTGCCAGCAGTGAACCTGTGTCCCCCTACGAGCAGTACTTC. It is translated as CASSEPVSPYEQYF.

The V and J genes are TRBV7-2 and TRBJ1-2; D may be TRBD1 (6 bases). The CDR3 length is 14 residues. Germline assignment: CDR1 SGHTA and CDR2 FQGNSA. The germline V and J ends were trimmed by 5 bases and 2 bases, with 12 bases remaining between them. The DNA for the CDR3 is TGTGCCAGCAGCCTAATAGGACAGAACTATGGCTACACCTTC. It encodes CASSLIGQNYGYTF.

This rearrangement joins TRBV19 to TRBJ2-5; no clear D gene. Germline assignment: CDR1 LNHDA and CDR2 SQIVND (reference sequence). V was cut by 4 bases and J by 5 bases, with 8 bases left in between. This CDR3 has 12 residues. As DNA, the CDR3 is TGTGCCAGTAGTACTGGTTTCGAGACCCAGTACTTC. Protein: CASSTGFETQYF.

CDR3 residues: CASSLYNEQFF. For the CDR3, the DNA is TGTGCCAGCAGCCTTTACAATGAGCAGTTCTTC. The rearrangement joins TRBV3-1 (or the pseudogene TRBV3-2) to TRBJ2-1; D gene uncertain. The germline V and J ends were trimmed by 4 bases and 4 bases, with 2 bases remaining between them. Germline CDR1 reads LGHDT; CDR2 reads YNNKEL (reference sequence). CDR3 length: 11 amino acids.

The sample holds one count of this clone. The V call is TRBV2, the J call TRBJ1-2, with D tentatively TRBD1 (5 bases). Germline CDR1 reads SNHLY; CDR2 reads FYNNEI. V was trimmed by 6 bases and J by 6 bases, leaving 20 bases between them. The CDR3 sequence is 15 residues long. CDR3 DNA: TGTGCCAGCAGCGCAGACAGCACCCTCATCAATGGCTACACCTTC. Its protein product is CASSADSTLINGYTF.

The chain recombines TRBV14 with TRBJ2-3; no clear D. V gave up 1 base and J gave up 6 bases, with 11 bases separating them. Germline loops: CDR1 SGHDN, CDR2 FVKESK. CDR3 length equals 14 residues. The CDR3 spells CASSQGSGRDTQYF. DNA for the CDR3: TGTGCCAGCAGCCAAGGATCCGGGCGGGATACGCAGTATTTT.

The chain couples TRBV6-5 to TRBJ2-3, with 9 nucleotides matching TRBD2. With V trimmed by 4 bases and J by 3 bases, 2 bases remained unmatched. Per the germline V gene, CDR1 is MNHEY and CDR2 is SVGAGI. The CDR3 extends over 14 amino acids. CDR3 amino acids: CASSFSGRTDTQYF. The CDR3 coding sequence is TGTGCCAGCAGTTTTAGCGGGAGAACAGATACGCAGTATTTT.

V is TRBV4-1 and J is TRBJ2-7; tentatively, D is TRBD2 (6 bases). The CDR3 is made up of 13 amino acids. The germline gives CDR1 MGHRA, CDR2 YSYEKL. The V gene lost 2 bases and the J gene lost 7 bases, with 12 bases spanning the gap. CDR3 nucleotide sequence: TGCGCCAGCAGCCAACAGGGACTGAAAGAGCAGTACTTC. This translates into CASSQQGLKEQYF.

The chain is built from TRBV7-3 and TRBJ2-3; D call uncertain. CDR1 is SGHTA and CDR2 is FQGTGA in the germline V gene. This CDR3 region has 11 residues. V lost 5 bases and J 1 base, leaving 1 base between the germline ends. The CDR3 DNA sequence: TGTGCCAGCAGCCGCACAGATACGCAGTATTTT. It translates to CASSRTDTQYF.